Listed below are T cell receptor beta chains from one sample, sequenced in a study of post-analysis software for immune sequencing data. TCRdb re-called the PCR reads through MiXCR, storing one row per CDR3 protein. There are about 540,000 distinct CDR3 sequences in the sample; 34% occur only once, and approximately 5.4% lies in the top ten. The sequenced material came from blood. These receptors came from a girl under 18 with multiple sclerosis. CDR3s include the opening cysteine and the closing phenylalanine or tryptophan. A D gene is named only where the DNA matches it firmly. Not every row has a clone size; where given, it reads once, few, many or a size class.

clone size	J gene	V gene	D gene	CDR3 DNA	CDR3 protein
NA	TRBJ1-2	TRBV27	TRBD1	TGTGCCAGCAGTTCAGGGACAGGACACTATGGCTACACCTTC	CASSSGTGHYGYTF
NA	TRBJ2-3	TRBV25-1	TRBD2	TGTGCCAGCAGTGATTGGGGGGGGAGCACAGATACGCAGTATTTT	CASSDWGGSTDTQYF
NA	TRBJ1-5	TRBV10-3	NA	TGTGTCATCAGAGGGACCTCGGGGCAGCCCCAGCATTTT	CVIRGTSGQPQHF
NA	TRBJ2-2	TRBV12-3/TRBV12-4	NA	TGTGCCAGCAGTTTTTGGGTCGAGACCACCGGGGAGCTGTTTTTT	CASSFWVETTGELFF
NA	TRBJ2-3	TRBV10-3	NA	TGTGCCATCAGTGAACAAGATACGCAGTATTTT	CAISEQDTQYF
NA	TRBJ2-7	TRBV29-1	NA	TGCAGCGTCTCCCGGACCGACCGCGAGCAGTACTTC	CSVSRTDREQYF
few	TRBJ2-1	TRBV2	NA	TGTGCCAGCACCGAGCAGGGCTACAATGAGCAGTTCTTC	CASTEQGYNEQFF
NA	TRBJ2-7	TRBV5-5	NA	TGTGCCAGCAGCTTAATAACAGGTGCCCACGAGCAGTACTTC	CASSLITGAHEQYF
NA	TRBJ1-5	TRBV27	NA	TGTGCCAGCAGTTCTCTGGGACGTTTCAATCAGCCCCAGCATTTT	CASSSLGRFNQPQHF
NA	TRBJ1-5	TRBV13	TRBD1	TGTGCCAGCAGTCACGGCCGGGACAGCTCTCGGCCCCAGCATTTT	CASSHGRDSSRPQHF
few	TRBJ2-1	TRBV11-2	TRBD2	TGTGCCAGCAGCTTAGGAGGGACTAGGACCTACAATGAGCAGTTCTTC	CASSLGGTRTYNEQFF
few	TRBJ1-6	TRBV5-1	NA	TGCGCCAGCAGCTTGGACGTGACGGGTAATTCACCCCTCCACTTT	CASSLDVTGNSPLHF
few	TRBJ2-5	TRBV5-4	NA	TGTGCCAGCAGCGCAGACAGAATGGGCCAGTACTTC	CASSADRMGQYF
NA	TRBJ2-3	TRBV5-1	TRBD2	TGCGCCAGCAGTACGGGACTAGCGGGGGGGGGCGATACGCAGTATTTT	CASSTGLAGGGDTQYF
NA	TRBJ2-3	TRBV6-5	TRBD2	TGTGCCACCCTAGCGGGGGGGCCAGATACGCAGTATTTT	CATLAGGPDTQYF
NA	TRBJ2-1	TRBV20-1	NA	TGCAGTGCTAGGGGGGGAGGCTTATACAATGAGCAGTTCTTC	CSARGGGLYNEQFF
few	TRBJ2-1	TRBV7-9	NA	TGTGCCAGCAGCTTAGGAGGATGGACGGATGAGCAGTTCTTC	CASSLGGWTDEQFF
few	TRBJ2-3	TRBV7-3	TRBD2	TGTGCCAGCAGCGTTAACGTAGCGGGCCAGGCGGGAGATACGCAGTATTTT	CASSVNVAGQAGDTQYF
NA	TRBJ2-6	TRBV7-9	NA	TGTGCCAGCAGCTTAGATCGGGCTAGCTCTGGGGCCAACGTCCTGACTTTC	CASSLDRASSGANVLTF
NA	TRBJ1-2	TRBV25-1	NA	TGTGCCAGCAGTAGAAAATCCGGGACACTCTATGGCTACACCTTC	CASSRKSGTLYGYTF
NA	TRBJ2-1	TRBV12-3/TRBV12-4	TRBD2	TGTGCCAGCAGCCTTATACTAGCGGGGGTTTACAATGAGCAGTTCTTC	CASSLILAGVYNEQFF
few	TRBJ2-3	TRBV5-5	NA	TGTGCCAGCAGCCTCGGGCTAGCCCGTACAGATACGCAGTATTTT	CASSLGLARTDTQYF
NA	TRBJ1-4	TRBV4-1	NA	TGCGCCAGCAGCCAAGTGGGCTTAAATGAAAAACTGTTTTTT	CASSQVGLNEKLFF
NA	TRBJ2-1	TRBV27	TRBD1	TGTGCCAGCAGCACGAGGGGGCTGAACTACAATGAGCAGTTCTTC	CASSTRGLNYNEQFF
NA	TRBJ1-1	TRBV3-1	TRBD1	TGTGCCAGCAACGACCGGGACAGGCTCCTTGAAGCTTTCTTT	CASNDRDRLLEAFF
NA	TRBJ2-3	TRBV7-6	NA	TGTGCCAGCAGCGAGGTCCGGACGACCGCGCAGTATTTT	CASSEVRTTAQYF
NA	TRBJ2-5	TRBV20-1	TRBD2	TGCAGTGCTTTCCCCGGGACAGAGAGACTAGCGGGTCGAGAGACCCAGTACTTC	CSAFPGTERLAGRETQYF
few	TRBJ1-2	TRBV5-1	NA	TGCGCCAGCAGCTTAAAGACAGGCCCCGCGTACTTGAACTATGGCTACACCTTC	CASSLKTGPAYLNYGYTF
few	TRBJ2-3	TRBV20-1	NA	TGCAGTGCTATGTCAGCAGATACGCAGTATTTT	CSAMSADTQYF
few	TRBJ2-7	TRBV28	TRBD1	TGTGCCAGCAGTAAGGGACAGGGGGCGGACGAGCAGTACTTC	CASSKGQGADEQYF
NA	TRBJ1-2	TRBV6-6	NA	TGTGCCAGCAGTGCGGACCGCTATTCGGCTGGCTACACCTTC	CASSADRYSAGYTF
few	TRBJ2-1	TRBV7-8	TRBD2	TGTGCCAGCAGCTCCCGGACTAGAAGCAATGAGCAGTTCTTC	CASSSRTRSNEQFF
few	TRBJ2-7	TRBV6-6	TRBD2	TGTGCCAGCAGTATCGGCGGGAGGTACGAGCAGTACTTC	CASSIGGRYEQYF
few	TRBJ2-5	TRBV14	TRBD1	TGTGCCAGCAGCCAGTTTTGGACAGGGGGCCCAAAAGCTGCGGTAGAGACCCAGTACTTC	CASSQFWTGGPKAAVETQYF
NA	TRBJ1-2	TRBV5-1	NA	TGCGCCAGCAGCCCCGTAGGGAGTTGGGGCTACACCTTC	CASSPVGSWGYTF
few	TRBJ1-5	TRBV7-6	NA	TGTGCCAGCAGCTCGGCGGGCAGGGAGTGGCAGCCCCAGCATTTT	CASSSAGREWQPQHF
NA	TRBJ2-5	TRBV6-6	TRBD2	TGTGCCAGCAGTCCCGGGACTAGCGGGGGGGCGGAGACCCAGTACTTC	CASSPGTSGGAETQYF
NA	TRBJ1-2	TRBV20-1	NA	TGCAGTGCTAGTCCCGGGGGAGCCCCTTATGGCTACACCTTC	CSASPGGAPYGYTF
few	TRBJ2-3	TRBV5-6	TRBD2	TGTGCCAGCAGCCCACCGACGGCGGGGGGATTCACAGATACGCAGTATTTT	CASSPPTAGGFTDTQYF
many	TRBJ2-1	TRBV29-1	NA	TGCAGCGTTGGTGGGAACAATGAGCAGTTCTTC	CSVGGNNEQFF
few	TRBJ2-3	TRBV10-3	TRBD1	TGTGCCATCACCCGGGACAGTAACACAGATACGCAGTATTTT	CAITRDSNTDTQYF
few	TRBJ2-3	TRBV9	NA	TGTGCCAGCAGCGTAGGGGTAGATACGCAGTATTTT	CASSVGVDTQYF
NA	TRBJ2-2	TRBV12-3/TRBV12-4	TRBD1	TGTGCCAGCAGTCCCAGTCCGGGACAGATGAACACCGGGGAGCTGTTTTTT	CASSPSPGQMNTGELFF
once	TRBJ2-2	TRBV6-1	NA	TGTGCCAGCAGTGATCCGGCGACAGGGAGGACCGGGGAGCGGTTTTTT	CASSDPATGRTGERFF
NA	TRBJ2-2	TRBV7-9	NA	TGTGCCAGCAGCTTTACAACCGGGGAGCTGTTTTTT	CASSFTTGELFF
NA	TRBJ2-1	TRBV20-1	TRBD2	TGCAGTGCTACCTGGAGGGTAGCGGGGGACAATGAGCAGTTCTTC	CSATWRVAGDNEQFF
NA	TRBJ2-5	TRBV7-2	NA	TGTGCCAGCAGCTTTCCCCCGGGACTAGAGACCCAGTACTTC	CASSFPPGLETQYF
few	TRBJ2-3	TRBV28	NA	TGTGCCAGCAGTTTTGAGGCTACGCAGTATTTT	CASSFEATQYF
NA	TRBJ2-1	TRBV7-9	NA	TGTGCCAGCAGCAAACCGACCCTTTACAATGAGCAGTTCTTC	CASSKPTLYNEQFF
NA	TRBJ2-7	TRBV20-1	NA	TGCAGTGCTAGCGGCATTCGGGGACTGGACGCAACCTACAATGAGCAGTACTTC	CSASGIRGLDATYNEQYF
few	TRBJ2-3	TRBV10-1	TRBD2	TGCGCCAGCAGTGATGCAGCGGGGGGGGCAGATACGCAGTATTTT	CASSDAAGGADTQYF
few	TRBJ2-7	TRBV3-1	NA	TGTGCCAGCAGCCACCCGGACGGTCCCCAGTACTTC	CASSHPDGPQYF
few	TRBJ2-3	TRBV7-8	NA	TGTGCCAGCAGTTCCAGATTTGATACGCAGTATTTT	CASSSRFDTQYF
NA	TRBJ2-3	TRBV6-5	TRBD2	TGTGCCGGCACATTAGCGGGGGGGACGGATACGCAGTATTTT	CAGTLAGGTDTQYF